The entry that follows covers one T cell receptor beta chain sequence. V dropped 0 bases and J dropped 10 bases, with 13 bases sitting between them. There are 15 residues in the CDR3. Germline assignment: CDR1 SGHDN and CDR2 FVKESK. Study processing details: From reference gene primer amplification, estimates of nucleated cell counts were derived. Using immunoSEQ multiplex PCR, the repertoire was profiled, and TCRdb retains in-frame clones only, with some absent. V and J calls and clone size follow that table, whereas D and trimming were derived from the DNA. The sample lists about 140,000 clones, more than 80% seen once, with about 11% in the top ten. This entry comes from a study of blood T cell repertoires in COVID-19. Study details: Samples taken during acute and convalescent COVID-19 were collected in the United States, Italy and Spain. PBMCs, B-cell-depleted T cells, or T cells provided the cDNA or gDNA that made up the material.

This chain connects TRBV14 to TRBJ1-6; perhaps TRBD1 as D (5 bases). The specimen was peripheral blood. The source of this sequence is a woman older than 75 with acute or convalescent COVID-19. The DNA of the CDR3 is TGTGCCAGCAGCCAAGATCCCGCAGGGTACTCACCCCTCCACTTT. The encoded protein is CASSQDPAGYSPLHF. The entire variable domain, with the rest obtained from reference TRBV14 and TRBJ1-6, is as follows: EAGVTQFPSHSVIEKGQTVTLRCDPISGHDNLYWYRRVMGKEIKFLLHFVKESKQDESGMPNNRFLAERTGGTYSTLKVQPAELEDSGVYFCASSQDPAGYSPLHFGNGTRLTVT.